Below are 5 T cell receptor beta chains sequenced from a single sample in a study of T cells in tuberculosis. The protocol was immunoSEQ multiplex PCR, while the TCRdb copy is restricted to in-frame clones and leaves out a portion. The repertoire consists of tens of thousands of clones, with approximately 90% occurring once and the leading ten covering around 2%. Thawed, overnight-rested PBMC were stained with GMM-loaded CD1B tetramer, viability dye and anti-CD3, then sorted. CD1B tetramers were loaded with Rhodococcus equi-derived C32 glucose monomycolate. The sequenced sample consisted of CD1b-GMM tetramer-negative cells sorted from PBMCs. These TCRs come from an adult woman with latent tuberculosis.

This clone came up once. This chain links TRBV19 with TRBJ1-5, with 9 bases aligning to TRBD1. Germline V lookup: CDR1 LNHDA, CDR2 SQIVND (reference sequence). CDR3 length equals 16 residues. Germline trimming cut 4 bases from V and 5 bases from J; bases unmatched to any gene: 9. The CDR3 DNA reads TGTGCCAGTAGTAGATCCTCCTGGACAGGGGATCAGCCCCAGCATTTT. This sequence encodes CASSRSSWTGDQPQHF.

This clone was observed a single time. The rearrangement links TRBV2 to TRBJ2-5, with 10 positions matching TRBD1. The CDR3 covers 15 residues. Per the germline V gene, CDR1 is SNHLY and CDR2 is FYNNEI. The V and J ends lost 11 bases and 4 bases, in that order; junction bases with no gene match: 13. CDR3: CALMDRQGASETQYF. The CDR3 DNA reads as TGTGCCCTGATGGACAGACAGGGGGCATCAGAGACCCAGTACTTC.

V is TRBV11-1 and J is TRBJ1-1; 7 bases fit TRBD1. The germline V gene encodes CDR1 SGHAT and CDR2 FQDESV (reference sequence). Unmatched junction bases numbered 18, after V lost 5 bases and J lost 3 bases. The CDR3 loop spans 18 amino acids. CDR3 amino acids: CASSGRPGQRSKDTEAFF. In nucleotides, the CDR3 is TGTGCCAGCAGCGGTCGACCGGGACAGCGAAGTAAGGACACTGAAGCTTTCTTT.

This clone is a singleton in its sample. The chain recombines TRBV7-8 with TRBJ1-2, with D perhaps matching TRBD1 (6 bases). The V end was cut by 1 base, the J end by 6 bases, with 9 bases between. This CDR3 contains 13 residues. CDR1 and CDR2 from the germline V gene are SGHVS and FQNEAQ. The CDR3 protein is CASSLGQGNGYTF. The CDR3 DNA reads as TGTGCCAGCAGCTTAGGGCAGGGGAATGGCTACACCTTC. Full variable domain (rest looked up from reference TRBV7-8 and TRBJ1-2): GAGVSQSPRYKVAKRGQDVALRCDPISGHVSLFWYQQALGQGPEFLTYFQNEAQLDKSGLPSDRFFAERPEGSVSTLKIQRTQQEDSAVYLCASSLGQGNGYTFGSGTRLTVV.

The chain combines TRBV5-1 with TRBJ1-1, with 9 bases fitting TRBD1. Per the germline V gene, CDR1 is SGHRS and CDR2 is YFSETQ. CDR3 length equals 18 residues. Trimming cost V 4 bases and J 1 base; bases outside gene matches: 14. The DNA of the CDR3 is TGCGCCAGCAGCCTAAGAATTCTCGGGACAGGGACGAACACTGAAGCTTTCTTT. It encodes CASSLRILGTGTNTEAFF.